The next 24 T cell receptor beta chains were all read from a single sample in a study of blood T cell repertoires in COVID-19. Clones were sequenced by immunoSEQ multiplex PCR, and TCRdb holds only the in-frame ones, with some missing. There are some 240,000 clones in the sample; roughly 85% occur only once, and around 6.3% lies in the top ten. The sequencing sample was made of PBMCs or T cells enriched from blood (not recorded which). The receptors were sampled from a woman aged 45-65 years who had been exposed to COVID-19.

The V gene is TRBV19, the J gene TRBJ2-6; possibly TRBD2 for D (5 bases). Germline-derived CDR1 and CDR2 are LNHDA and SQIVND (reference sequence). V gave up 3 bases and J gave up 0 bases, with 18 bases separating them. This CDR3 region has 19 residues. CDR3 region: CASSIQGGLGNSGANVLTF. The CDR3 nucleotides are TGTGCCAGTAGTATTCAAGGAGGATTAGGGAACTCTGGGGCCAACGTCCTGACTTTC.

This chain joins TRBV10-3 and TRBJ1-6; D is perhaps TRBD1 (5 bases). Trimming shortened V by 11 bases and J by 5 bases, and 13 bases separated the two germline ends. The CDR3 totals 13 residues. Germline loops: CDR1 ENHRY, CDR2 SYGVKD. CDR3 sequence: CAAWGGDNSPLHF. CDR3 nucleotides: TGTGCCGCCTGGGGGGGGGATAATTCACCCCTCCACTTT.

The chain uses TRBV2 and TRBJ1-5; D is perhaps TRBD1 (5 bases). Between the trimmed V and J ends, which lost 4 bases and 5 bases, there was a span of 12 bases. This CDR3 is built from 14 residues. Germline CDR1 is SNHLY and CDR2 is FYNNEI. CDR3 coding DNA: TGTGCCAGCAGTGTTGGGGGAGGCGATCAGCCCCAGCATTTT. Protein product: CASSVGGGDQPQHF.

This rearrangement joins TRBV13 to TRBJ1-1; 9 bases line up with TRBD1. The CDR3 is 12 amino acids. Germline V gives CDR1 PRHDT, CDR2 FYEKMQ (reference sequence). V lost 5 bases to trimming and J lost 10 bases; unmatched junction nucleotides: 5. Here the CDR3 DNA reads TGTGCCAGCAGCCTACGACAGGGGGGAGCTTTCTTT. It translates to CASSLRQGGAFF.

This clone has only a few counts. The V and J genes are TRBV28 and TRBJ1-4; 11 bases agree with TRBD1. The CDR3 totals 15 residues. V lost 8 bases, J lost 8 bases, and 10 bases stayed unmatched. Looked up from germline, CDR1 is MDHEN and CDR2 is SYDVKM. CDR3 DNA sequence: TGTGCCAGCCTTCCTCCGGGACAGGGGGGGGAAAAACTGTTTTTT. Amino acid sequence: CASLPPGQGGEKLFF.

As regards this clone: Other DNA sequences from this sample encode an identical CDR3 as well. The CDR3 sequence is CASSPGTQETQYF. As DNA, the CDR3 is TGTGCCAGCTCACCTGGGACACAAGAGACCCAGTACTTC. This chain joins TRBV18 and TRBJ2-5, with a weak D call TRBD1 (6 bases). Germline CDR1 KGHSH, CDR2 LQKENI. V was cut by 3 bases and J by 2 bases, with 7 bases left in between. The CDR3 covers 13 residues. The variable domain in full, completed from reference TRBV18 and TRBJ2-5, reads NAGVMQNPRHLVRRRGQEARLRCSPMKGHSHVYWYRQLPEEGLKFMVYLQKENIIDESGMPKERFSAEFPKEGPSILRIQQVVRGDSAAYFCASSPGTQETQYFGPGTRLLVL.

The rearrangement uses TRBV7-3 and TRBJ2-3; possibly TRBD1 for D (5 bases). V lost 6 bases and J lost 3, with 10 bases in between. The length of the CDR3 is 13 residues. From germline, CDR1 is SGHTA and CDR2 FQGTGA. The chain's CDR3 is CASRPKGTDTQYF. CDR3 bases: TGTGCCAGCAGGCCGAAGGGGACAGATACGCAGTATTTT.

J is TRBJ1-4 and V is TRBV21-1; TRBD1 is taken as the D call from the table, unchecked against the DNA. TRBV21-1 is classified as a pseudogene. The CDR3 extends over 15 amino acids. Here the CDR3 DNA reads TGTGCCAGCAGTCCAGGTAGGAACTTTAATGAAAAACTGTTTTTT. Translated, it gives CASSPGRNFNEKLFF.

The V call is TRBV28, the J call TRBJ2-7, with TRBD2 as a possible D gene (7 bases). Trimming pared 4 bases from V and 2 bases from J, leaving 18 bases between. This CDR3 region has 16 residues. Germline V gene sequence: CDR1 MDHEN, CDR2 SYDVKM. The CDR3 region has the DNA TGTGCCAGCAGTTCCCCCCGCACAGGGACTACCTACGAGCAGTACTTC. It codes for CASSSPRTGTTYEQYF.

The chain employs TRBV3-1 (or the pseudogene TRBV3-2) and TRBJ1-1; D may be TRBD1 (5 bases). V shed 1 base and J shed 4 bases, with 7 bases lying between them. The germline CDR1 and CDR2 sequences are LGHDT and YNNKEL (reference sequence). The CDR3 loop spans 13 amino acids. The CDR3 loop reads CASSQARGTEAFF. CDR3 DNA sequence: TGTGCCAGCAGCCAAGCAAGGGGCACTGAAGCTTTCTTT.

This clone was recorded only once. In the same sample, other DNA sequences code for this CDR3. The genes are TRBV12-5 and TRBJ2-7; 8 nucleotides agree with TRBD1. The CDR3 is made up of 14 amino acids. Germline lookup yields CDR1 LGHNT and CDR2 FRNRAP. The V and J ends lost 4 bases and 2 bases, in that order; junction bases with no gene match: 4. DNA of the CDR3: TGTGCTAGTGGTTCCGGACAGGGCCCCTACGAGCAGTACTTC. It specifies CASGSGQGPYEQYF.

The chain links TRBV30 to TRBJ1-2; D gene uncertain. Per the germline V gene, CDR1 is GTSNPN and CDR2 is SVGIG (reference sequence). The V end was cut by 0 bases, the J end by 3 bases, with 8 bases between. The CDR3 length is 13 residues. CDR3 region: CAWSVRQDYGYTF. CDR3 coding DNA: TGTGCCTGGAGTGTCAGGCAAGACTATGGCTACACCTTC.

The rearrangement uses TRBV24-1 and TRBJ1-1; 7 nucleotides match TRBD1. J gave up 0 bases and V 2 bases, and 5 bases lay outside the gene matches. Germline V gives CDR1 KGHDR, CDR2 SFDVKD. CDR3 length: 16 amino acids. CDR3 loop: CATSDSGTAMNTEAFF. The CDR3 nucleotides are TGTGCCACCAGTGATTCCGGGACAGCCATGAACACTGAAGCTTTCTTT.

The chain joins TRBV19 to TRBJ2-1; 9 nucleotides align to TRBD2. CDR3 length: 16 amino acids. J was trimmed by 9 bases and V by 8 bases; bases with no gene match: 17. In germline, CDR1 is LNHDA, CDR2 SQIVND (reference sequence). CDR3 region: CASGAYGTSSPGEQFF. The CDR3 DNA follows: TGTGCCAGTGGCGCGTACGGGACTAGCTCCCCGGGTGAGCAGTTCTTC. The complete variable domain, with remaining parts taken from reference TRBV19 and TRBJ2-1, reads DGGITQSPKYLFRKEGQNVTLSCEQNLNHDAMYWYRQDPGQGLRLIYYSQIVNDFQKGDIAEGYSVSREKKESFPLTVTSAQKNPTAFYLCASGAYGTSSPGEQFFGPGTRLTVL.

The chain links TRBV7-9 to TRBJ1-1; D gene unclear. Trimming removed 1 base from V and 4 bases from J, with 13 bases in between. The CDR3 is made up of 15 amino acids. CDR1 is SEHNR and CDR2 is FQNEAQ in the germline V gene (reference sequence). CDR3 sequence reads: CASSLGSLESTEAFF. The CDR3 DNA reads as TGTGCCAGCAGCTTAGGTAGCCTGGAAAGCACTGAAGCTTTCTTT.

CDR3 sequence reads: CSGSTLILNLNSPLHF. Written as DNA, the CDR3 is TGCAGCGGATCTACCTTGATACTCAATTTAAATTCACCCCTCCACTTT. J is TRBJ1-6 and V is TRBV29-1; D not certain. The CDR3 is 16 residues long. V shed 7 bases and J shed 7 bases, with 23 bases lying between them. Looked up from germline, CDR1 is SQVTM and CDR2 is ANQGSEA.

CDR3 amino acids: CAWSYGQGAFF. The CDR3 bases are TGTGCCTGGAGTTACGGACAGGGAGCTTTCTTT. The chain joins TRBV30 to TRBJ1-1, with TRBD1 matching 8 bases. The V and J ends lost 2 bases and 10 bases, in that order; junction bases with no gene match: 3. Per germline, CDR1 GTSNPN and CDR2 SVGIG (reference sequence). The CDR3 is made up of 11 amino acids.

The gene calls are TRBV6-5 and TRBJ1-6, with D tentatively TRBD1 (5 bases). V was shortened by 2 bases and J by 7 bases, with 9 bases between the two germline ends. The length of the CDR3 is 14 residues. CDR1 is MNHEY and CDR2 is SVGAGI in the germline V gene. The CDR3 protein is CASSYGGLNSPLHF. CDR3 in DNA: TGTGCCAGCAGTTACGGGGGGTTAAATTCACCCCTCCACTTT.

The CDR3 loop is CASSRPQGAGVTDTQYF. As DNA, the CDR3 is TGTGCCAGCAGCCGGCCTCAAGGAGCGGGGGTCACAGATACGCAGTATTTT. The V and J genes are TRBV4-2 and TRBJ2-3; 8 bases match TRBD2. Germline CDR1 reads LGHNA; CDR2 reads YNFKEQ. The CDR3 runs 17 residues. V shed 4 bases, J shed 2 bases, and the junction held 11 bases outside the gene matches.

The rearrangement links TRBV29-1 to TRBJ2-1; D gene ambiguous. Germline values: CDR1 SQVTM, CDR2 ANQGSEA. Trimming took 4 bases from V and 3 from J, leaving 7 bases between them. The CDR3 is 12 amino acids. This CDR3 reads CSVVVSYNEQFF. CDR3 in DNA: TGCAGCGTTGTGGTCAGCTACAATGAGCAGTTCTTC.

The chain uses TRBV28 and TRBJ1-1; weak D call: TRBD1 (6 bases). V was shortened by 6 bases and J by 0 bases, with 14 bases between the two germline ends. The CDR3 covers 15 residues. Per germline, CDR1 MDHEN and CDR2 SYDVKM. The CDR3 spells CASRATGIMNTEAFF. CDR3 sequence (DNA): TGTGCCAGCAGGGCTACAGGGATCATGAACACTGAAGCTTTCTTT.

The chain has TRBV6-5 and TRBJ2-2; D is possibly TRBD1 (6 bases). V was cut by 7 bases and J by 1 base, with 10 bases left in between. This CDR3 comprises 14 residues. Germline CDR1 reads MNHEY; CDR2 reads SVGAGI. CDR3 region: CASKTGLNTGELFF. The CDR3 DNA reads TGTGCCAGCAAAACAGGGCTGAACACCGGGGAGCTGTTTTTT.

The V call is TRBV5-6, the J call TRBJ1-3; TRBD1 might be the D (5 bases). There are 14 residues in the CDR3. Trimming pared 3 bases from V and 4 bases from J, leaving 11 bases between. Germline CDR1 is SGHDT and CDR2 is YYEEEE. CDR3 loop: CASSSPGRGNTIYF. In DNA form, the CDR3 reads TGTGCCAGCAGCTCCCCAGGGAGGGGAAACACCATATATTTT.

This clone was observed a few times. The chain employs TRBV2 and TRBJ1-3; D ambiguous. The CDR3 loop spans 14 amino acids. From germline, CDR1 is SNHLY and CDR2 FYNNEI. Trimming took off 6 bases at V and 0 bases at J, with 9 bases between the two ends. The CDR3 here is CASRRGYSGNTIYF. The CDR3 DNA sequence: TGTGCCAGCAGAAGAGGTTACTCTGGAAACACCATATATTTT.